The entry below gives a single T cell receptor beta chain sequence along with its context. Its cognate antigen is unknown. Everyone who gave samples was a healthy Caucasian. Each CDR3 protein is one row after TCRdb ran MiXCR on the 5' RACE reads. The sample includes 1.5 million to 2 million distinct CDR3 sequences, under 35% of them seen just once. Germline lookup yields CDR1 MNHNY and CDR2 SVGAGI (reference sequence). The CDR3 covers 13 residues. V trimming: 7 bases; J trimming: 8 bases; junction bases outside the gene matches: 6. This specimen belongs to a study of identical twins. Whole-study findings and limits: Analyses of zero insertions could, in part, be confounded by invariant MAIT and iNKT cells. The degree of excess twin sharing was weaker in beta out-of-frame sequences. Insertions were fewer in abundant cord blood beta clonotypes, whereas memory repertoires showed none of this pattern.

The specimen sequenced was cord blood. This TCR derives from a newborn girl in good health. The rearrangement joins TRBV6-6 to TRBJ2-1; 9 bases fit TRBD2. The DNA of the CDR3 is TGTGCCAGCAACCAGGGACTAGCCGATGAGCAGTTCTTC. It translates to CASNQGLADEQFF.